The rows below give T cell receptor beta chains drawn from one sample of a study of regulatory T cells in long-lasting Graves disease. MiXCR, run by TCRdb on the multiplex PCR reads, gives a single entry per CDR3 protein. The repertoire has about 450,000 distinct CDR3 sequences, less than 20% of them found once; the top ten carry roughly a tenth. These data were likewise used in another study, on T cells in Graves' hyperthyroidism and ophthalmopathy.

The source material was peripheral blood mononuclear cells (PBMCs), sampled at new diagnosis, from a patient treated with antithyroid drugs. The origin of the receptors is a young woman with Graves disease. CDR3s include the opening cysteine and the closing phenylalanine or tryptophan. D genes are given only for firm matches. Rows may omit the clone size; those that give it use once, few, many or a size class.

clone_size: few; v_call: TRBV6-1; d_call: TRBD1; cdr3_length: 17; j_call: TRBJ2-1; cdr3_aa: CASRRGGPPNTYNEQFF; cdr3_nt: TGTGCCAGCAGGAGAGGGGGCCCACCGAACACATACAATGAGCAGTTCTTC
clone_size: .; v_call: TRBV10-3; d_call: TRBD1; cdr3_length: 16; j_call: TRBJ2-6; cdr3_aa: CAIALSTGAGANVLTF; cdr3_nt: TGTGCCATCGCCCTATCAACAGGGGCTGGGGCCAACGTCCTGACTTTC
clone_size: many; v_call: TRBV20-1; d_call: .; cdr3_length: 16; j_call: TRBJ2-3; cdr3_aa: CSARDLGRLNTDTQYF; cdr3_nt: TGCAGTGCTAGAGATCTAGGCCGACTAAACACAGATACGCAGTATTTT
clone_size: many; v_call: TRBV13; d_call: TRBD2; cdr3_length: 15; j_call: TRBJ2-7; cdr3_aa: CASSSRTSVSYEQYF; cdr3_nt: TGTGCCAGCAGCTCGCGGACTAGCGTTTCCTACGAGCAGTACTTC
clone_size: .; v_call: TRBV5-1; d_call: .; cdr3_length: 18; j_call: TRBJ2-3; cdr3_aa: CASSPGPRSQTSTDTQYF; cdr3_nt: TGCGCCAGCAGCCCCGGGCCGCGGTCCCAGACTAGCACAGATACGCAGTATTTT
clone_size: many; v_call: TRBV28; d_call: .; cdr3_length: 12; j_call: TRBJ2-5; cdr3_aa: CASSHNQETQYF; cdr3_nt: TGTGCCAGCAGCCATAATCAAGAGACCCAGTACTTC
clone_size: .; v_call: TRBV6-2/TRBV6-3; d_call: .; cdr3_length: 16; j_call: TRBJ2-2; cdr3_aa: CASSGPTARGTGELFF; cdr3_nt: TGTGCCAGCAGTGGGCCGACAGCCCGGGGGACCGGGGAGCTGTTTTTT
clone_size: few; v_call: TRBV20-1; d_call: TRBD2; cdr3_length: 12; j_call: TRBJ2-5; cdr3_aa: CSARDPGGTQYF; cdr3_nt: TGCAGTGCTAGAGATCCGGGAGGGACCCAGTACTTC
clone_size: .; v_call: TRBV6-1; d_call: TRBD2; cdr3_length: 17; j_call: TRBJ2-1; cdr3_aa: CASSLFSGTSAYNEQFF; cdr3_nt: TGTGCCAGCAGTCTCTTCTCCGGGACTAGCGCTTACAATGAGCAGTTCTTC
clone_size: .; v_call: TRBV2; d_call: .; cdr3_length: 14; j_call: TRBJ2-1; cdr3_aa: CASSRDGRSNEQFF; cdr3_nt: TGTGCCAGCAGTCGGGACGGCCGGTCCAATGAGCAGTTCTTC
clone_size: many; v_call: TRBV10-3; d_call: TRBD1; cdr3_length: 13; j_call: TRBJ2-3; cdr3_aa: CATQGAIEDTQYF; cdr3_nt: TGTGCCACACAGGGGGCTATCGAGGATACGCAGTATTTT
clone_size: .; v_call: TRBV15; d_call: .; cdr3_length: 14; j_call: TRBJ1-2; cdr3_aa: CATSRDEGLYGYTF; cdr3_nt: TGTGCCACCAGCAGAGATGAGGGCCTCTATGGCTACACCTTC
clone_size: many; v_call: TRBV28; d_call: TRBD1; cdr3_length: 14; j_call: TRBJ1-2; cdr3_aa: CASSPHDRGYGYTF; cdr3_nt: TGTGCCAGCAGTCCACACGACAGGGGGTATGGCTACACCTTC
clone_size: many; v_call: TRBV6-1; d_call: .; cdr3_length: 15; j_call: TRBJ1-1; cdr3_aa: CASSDAFRWDTEAFF; cdr3_nt: TGTGCCAGCAGTGACGCCTTTCGTTGGGACACTGAAGCTTTCTTT
clone_size: many; v_call: TRBV7-3; d_call: .; cdr3_length: 14; j_call: TRBJ2-1; cdr3_aa: CASSSFSGYNEQFF; cdr3_nt: TGTGCCAGCAGCTCTTTCTCGGGCTACAATGAGCAGTTCTTC
clone_size: .; v_call: TRBV6-1; d_call: TRBD2; cdr3_length: 15; j_call: TRBJ2-3; cdr3_aa: CASSTPTSGTDTQYF; cdr3_nt: TGTGCCAGCAGTACCCCGACTAGCGGTACAGATACGCAGTATTTT
clone_size: few; v_call: TRBV27; d_call: TRBD2; cdr3_length: 18; j_call: TRBJ2-3; cdr3_aa: CASSLGGVGGPSTDTQYF; cdr3_nt: TGTGCCAGCAGTTTGGGAGGGGTGGGGGGACCTAGCACAGATACGCAGTATTTT
clone_size: many; v_call: TRBV6-1; d_call: TRBD1; cdr3_length: 15; j_call: TRBJ1-2; cdr3_aa: CASSPSTGSGYGYTF; cdr3_nt: TGTGCCAGCAGTCCATCGACAGGGTCGGGCTATGGCTACACCTTC
clone_size: many; v_call: TRBV2; d_call: .; cdr3_length: 15; j_call: TRBJ2-3; cdr3_aa: CASSEGEPITDTQYF; cdr3_nt: TGTGCCAGCAGTGAAGGAGAACCCATCACAGATACGCAGTATTTT
clone_size: many; v_call: TRBV7-8; d_call: .; cdr3_length: 14; j_call: TRBJ2-1; cdr3_aa: CASSKGREYNEQFF; cdr3_nt: TGTGCCAGCAGCAAGGGCAGGGAATACAATGAGCAGTTCTTC
clone_size: many; v_call: TRBV28; d_call: .; cdr3_length: 12; j_call: TRBJ1-4; cdr3_aa: CASRSEDEKLFF; cdr3_nt: TGTGCCAGCAGATCGGAGGATGAAAAACTGTTTTTT
clone_size: many; v_call: TRBV12-3/TRBV12-4; d_call: TRBD1; cdr3_length: 15; j_call: TRBJ1-1; cdr3_aa: CASSRRQGANTEAFF; cdr3_nt: TGTGCCAGCAGTAGGCGACAGGGAGCGAACACTGAAGCTTTCTTT
clone_size: .; v_call: TRBV20-1; d_call: .; cdr3_length: 12; j_call: TRBJ2-3; cdr3_aa: CSGRESTDTQYF; cdr3_nt: TGCAGTGGGCGGGAAAGTACAGATACGCAGTATTTT
clone_size: many; v_call: TRBV20-1; d_call: .; cdr3_length: 11; j_call: TRBJ2-7; cdr3_aa: CSATFGYEQYF; cdr3_nt: TGCAGTGCTACGTTCGGCTACGAGCAGTACTTC
clone_size: many; v_call: TRBV5-6; d_call: .; cdr3_length: 14; j_call: TRBJ2-3; cdr3_aa: CASSGGQSTDTQYF; cdr3_nt: TGTGCCAGCAGCGGTGGACAGAGCACAGATACGCAGTATTTT
clone_size: .; v_call: TRBV6-1; d_call: TRBD1; cdr3_length: 17; j_call: TRBJ2-2; cdr3_aa: CASSHLPQGQLTGELFF; cdr3_nt: TGTGCCAGCAGTCACCTGCCTCAGGGACAGCTAACCGGGGAGCTGTTTTTT
clone_size: .; v_call: TRBV5-8; d_call: .; cdr3_length: 13; j_call: TRBJ2-2; cdr3_aa: CASSPYYTGELFF; cdr3_nt: TGTGCCAGCAGCCCCTATTACACCGGGGAGCTGTTTTTT
clone_size: .; v_call: TRBV7-9; d_call: .; cdr3_length: 15; j_call: TRBJ2-2; cdr3_aa: CASSLVVRGAGELFF; cdr3_nt: TGTGCCAGCAGCTTAGTGGTCCGCGGGGCCGGGGAGCTGTTTTTT
clone_size: many; v_call: TRBV6-1; d_call: TRBD2; cdr3_length: 14; j_call: TRBJ2-7; cdr3_aa: CASSAGLRGYEQYF; cdr3_nt: TGTGCCAGCAGCGCAGGGTTGCGGGGGTACGAGCAGTACTTC
clone_size: many; v_call: TRBV30; d_call: .; cdr3_length: 14; j_call: TRBJ1-1; cdr3_aa: CAWSPGWGGTEAFF; cdr3_nt: TGTGCCTGGAGCCCCGGTTGGGGGGGCACTGAAGCTTTCTTT
clone_size: many; v_call: TRBV3-1; d_call: .; cdr3_length: 15; j_call: TRBJ1-5; cdr3_aa: CASSQDPGDHQPQHF; cdr3_nt: TGTGCCAGCAGCCAAGATCCTGGGGACCATCAGCCCCAGCATTTT
clone_size: many; v_call: TRBV2; d_call: .; cdr3_length: 16; j_call: TRBJ2-1; cdr3_aa: CASSPPPGPLAGEQFF; cdr3_nt: TGTGCCAGCAGTCCCCCACCGGGACCCCTGGCGGGTGAGCAGTTCTTC
clone_size: few; v_call: TRBV7-2; d_call: .; cdr3_length: 15; j_call: TRBJ1-2; cdr3_aa: CASSLRPGVNYGCTF; cdr3_nt: TGTGCCAGCAGCTTACGTCCAGGCGTAAACTATGGCTGCACCTTC
clone_size: few; v_call: TRBV7-2; d_call: TRBD1; cdr3_length: 15; j_call: TRBJ1-5; cdr3_aa: CASSLYGTGGQPQHF; cdr3_nt: TGTGCCAGCAGCTTGTACGGGACAGGTGGTCAGCCCCAGCATTTT
clone_size: .; v_call: TRBV19; d_call: .; cdr3_length: 17; j_call: TRBJ2-2; cdr3_aa: CASSISHAGSDTGELFF; cdr3_nt: TGTGCCAGTAGTATCTCACACGCCGGTTCCGACACCGGGGAGCTGTTTTTT
clone_size: many; v_call: TRBV12-3/TRBV12-4; d_call: .; cdr3_length: 14; j_call: TRBJ1-5; cdr3_aa: CASSLAVRNQPQHF; cdr3_nt: TGTGCCAGCAGTTTAGCGGTTAGAAATCAGCCCCAGCATTTT
clone_size: few; v_call: TRBV29-1; d_call: .; cdr3_length: 13; j_call: TRBJ1-2; cdr3_aa: CSVEVDGHYGYTF; cdr3_nt: TGCAGCGTTGAGGTCGACGGCCACTATGGCTACACCTTC
clone_size: .; v_call: TRBV7-9; d_call: .; cdr3_length: 15; j_call: TRBJ1-6; cdr3_aa: CASSLGRGLISPLHF; cdr3_nt: TGTGCCAGCAGCTTAGGTAGAGGGCTAATTTCACCCCTCCACTTT
clone_size: many; v_call: TRBV7-8; d_call: TRBD2; cdr3_length: 14; j_call: TRBJ2-1; cdr3_aa: CASTTSGIDNEQFF; cdr3_nt: TGTGCCAGCACCACTAGCGGGATTGACAATGAGCAGTTCTTC
clone_size: few; v_call: TRBV5-1; d_call: .; cdr3_length: 16; j_call: TRBJ2-2; cdr3_aa: CASSYGQTPGTGELFF; cdr3_nt: TGCGCCAGCAGCTACGGCCAAACCCCCGGCACCGGGGAGCTGTTTTTT
clone_size: few; v_call: TRBV6-2/TRBV6-3; d_call: TRBD2; cdr3_length: 16; j_call: TRBJ2-1; cdr3_aa: CASSDGGLAGGNEQFF; cdr3_nt: TGTGCCAGCAGTGACGGTGGACTAGCGGGAGGCAATGAGCAGTTCTTC
clone_size: .; v_call: TRBV19; d_call: .; cdr3_length: 11; j_call: TRBJ2-3; cdr3_aa: CATRFTDTQYF; cdr3_nt: TGTGCCACCCGATTTACAGATACGCAGTATTTT
clone_size: .; v_call: TRBV29-1; d_call: TRBD1; cdr3_length: 14; j_call: TRBJ2-1; cdr3_aa: CSVPEGAFLNEQFF; cdr3_nt: TGCAGCGTACCCGAGGGGGCTTTTCTCAATGAGCAGTTCTTC
clone_size: many; v_call: TRBV28; d_call: .; cdr3_length: 14; j_call: TRBJ1-5; cdr3_aa: CASSLLGSNQPQHF; cdr3_nt: TGTGCCAGCAGTTTATTAGGCAGCAATCAGCCCCAGCATTTT
clone_size: many; v_call: TRBV30; d_call: TRBD2; cdr3_length: 16; j_call: TRBJ2-1; cdr3_aa: CAWSPGTSAYYNEQFF; cdr3_nt: TGTGCCTGGAGCCCTGGGACTAGCGCCTATTACAATGAGCAGTTCTTC
clone_size: many; v_call: TRBV11-2; d_call: TRBD2; cdr3_length: 13; j_call: TRBJ2-2; cdr3_aa: CASSSSGTGELFF; cdr3_nt: TGTGCCAGCAGCTCTAGCGGGACCGGGGAGCTGTTTTTT
clone_size: few; v_call: TRBV4-1; d_call: .; cdr3_length: 15; j_call: TRBJ2-7; cdr3_aa: CASSQDEHRVYEQYF; cdr3_nt: TGCGCCAGCAGCCAAGATGAGCACAGGGTTTACGAGCAGTACTTC
clone_size: .; v_call: TRBV6-5; d_call: TRBD2; cdr3_length: 14; j_call: TRBJ2-7; cdr3_aa: CASSYISGSYEQYF; cdr3_nt: TGTGCCAGCAGTTACATTAGCGGGAGTTACGAGCAGTACTTC
clone_size: many; v_call: TRBV2; d_call: TRBD1; cdr3_length: 15; j_call: TRBJ2-7; cdr3_aa: CASSDATGPPHEQYF; cdr3_nt: TGTGCCAGCAGTGATGCGACAGGGCCACCCCACGAGCAGTACTTC
clone_size: few; v_call: TRBV5-4; d_call: .; cdr3_length: 15; j_call: TRBJ2-7; cdr3_aa: CASSSPRTDKYEQYF; cdr3_nt: TGTGCCAGCTCCAGTCCTCGTACGGACAAGTACGAGCAGTACTTC